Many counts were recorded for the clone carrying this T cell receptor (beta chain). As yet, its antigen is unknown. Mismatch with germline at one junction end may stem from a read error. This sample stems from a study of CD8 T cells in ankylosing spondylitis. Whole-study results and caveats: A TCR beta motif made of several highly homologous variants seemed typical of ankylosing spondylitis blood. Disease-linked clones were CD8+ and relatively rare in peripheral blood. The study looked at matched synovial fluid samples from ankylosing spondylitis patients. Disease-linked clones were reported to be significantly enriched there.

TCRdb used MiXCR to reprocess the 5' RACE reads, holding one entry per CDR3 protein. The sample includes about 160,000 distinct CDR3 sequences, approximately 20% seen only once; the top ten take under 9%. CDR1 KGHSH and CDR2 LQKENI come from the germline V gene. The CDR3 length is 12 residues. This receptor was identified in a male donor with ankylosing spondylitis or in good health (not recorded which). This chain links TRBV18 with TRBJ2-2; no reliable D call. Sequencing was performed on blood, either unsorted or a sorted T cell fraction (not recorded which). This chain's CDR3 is CASSPSTGELFF. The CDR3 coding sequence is TGCGCCAGCAGCCCCTCCACCGGGGAGCTGTTTTTT.